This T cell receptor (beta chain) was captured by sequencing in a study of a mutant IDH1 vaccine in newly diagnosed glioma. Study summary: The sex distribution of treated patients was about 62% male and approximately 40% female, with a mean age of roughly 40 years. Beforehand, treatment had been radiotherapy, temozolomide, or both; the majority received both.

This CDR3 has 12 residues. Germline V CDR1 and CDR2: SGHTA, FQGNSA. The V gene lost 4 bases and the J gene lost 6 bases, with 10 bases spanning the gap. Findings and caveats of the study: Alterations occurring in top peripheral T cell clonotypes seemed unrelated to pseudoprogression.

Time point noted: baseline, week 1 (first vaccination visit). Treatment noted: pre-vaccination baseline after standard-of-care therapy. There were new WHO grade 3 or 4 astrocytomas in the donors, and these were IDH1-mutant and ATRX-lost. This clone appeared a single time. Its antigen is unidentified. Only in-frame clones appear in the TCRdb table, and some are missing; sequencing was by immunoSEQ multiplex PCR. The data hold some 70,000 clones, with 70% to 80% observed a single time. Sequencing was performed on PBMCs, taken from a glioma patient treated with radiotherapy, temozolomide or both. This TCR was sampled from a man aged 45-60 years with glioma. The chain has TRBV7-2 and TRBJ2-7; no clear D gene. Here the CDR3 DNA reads TGTGCCAGCAGCTCGAACACCGCCGAGCAGTACTTC. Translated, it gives CASSSNTAEQYF.